Listed here are 20 T cell receptor beta chains from one sample, sequenced in a study of human T cells and chemical hapten exposure. The time point was: patch test 1, 2 weeks after DPC sensitization. The treatment was: therapeutic diphenylcyclopropenone sensitization with weekly scalp DPC. MiXCR, run by TCRdb on the RACE reads, gives a single entry per CDR3 protein. This sample has 370,000 or so distinct CDR3 sequences, with roughly 4.8% found just once. The source was whole blood, collected in connection with sensitization to the hapten diphenylcyclopropenone (DPC). Source of these receptors: a woman between 50 and 59 years old with alopecia areata. Some clones in this sample may be carry-over from other donors' samples.

This clonotype was detected only a few times. The chain is built from TRBV5-1 and TRBJ2-5; D gene ambiguous. The length of the CDR3 is 14 residues. Trimming left V 0 bases short and J 5 bases short, with 11 bases between. From germline, CDR1 is SGHRS and CDR2 YFSETQ. CDR3 coding DNA: TGCGCCAGCAGCTTGGAAGGAAACGGCGAGACCCAGTACTTC. It yields the protein CASSLEGNGETQYF. The variable domain in full, with the rest retrieved from reference TRBV5-1 and TRBJ2-5, is KAGVTQTPRYLIKTRGQQVTLSCSPISGHRSVSWYQQTPGQGLQFLFEYFSETQRNKGNFPGRFSGRQFSNSRSEMNVSTLELGDSALYLCASSLEGNGETQYFGPGTRLLVL.

This CDR3 reads CASSPLARADYGYTF. The CDR3 DNA reads as TGCGCCAGCAGCCCCCTGGCGAGGGCAGACTATGGCTACACCTTC. The J gene is TRBJ1-2, the V gene TRBV5-1; no firm D call. Per germline, CDR1 SGHRS and CDR2 YFSETQ. Trimming removed 4 bases from V and 3 bases from J, with 16 bases in between. This CDR3 contains 15 residues.

This clonotype was detected many times. Here the CDR3 reads CASSSGTSGYTQYF. CDR3 nucleotide sequence: TGTGCCAGCAGCTCCGGGACTAGCGGATATACGCAGTATTTT. This rearrangement joins TRBV7-8 to TRBJ2-3, with 11 bases fitting TRBD2. J lost 7 bases, V lost 4 bases, and 4 bases had no gene match. Per germline, CDR1 SGHVS and CDR2 FQNEAQ. This CDR3 has 14 amino acids.

In its sample, this clonotype was seen many times. The gene calls are TRBV29-1 and TRBJ1-1, with D perhaps TRBD1 (5 bases). In germline, CDR1 is SQVTM, CDR2 ANQGSEA. Trimming left V 3 bases short and J 7 bases short, with 6 bases between. This CDR3 spans 10 amino acids. The CDR3 is CSVERGEAFF. The DNA for the CDR3 is TGCAGCGTTGAGAGGGGTGAAGCTTTCTTT.

In its sample, this clonotype was seen many times. This sequence joins TRBV20-1 and TRBJ2-4; D remains ambiguous. With 6 bases removed from V and 6 bases from J, the gap between germline ends came to 6 bases. This CDR3 has 10 amino acids. Germline CDR1 reads DFQATT; CDR2 reads SNEGSKA (reference sequence). CDR3 loop: CSAGRNIQYF. CDR3 sequence (DNA): TGCAGTGCAGGCAGAAACATTCAGTACTTC.

This clonotype was found many times. This rearrangement joins TRBV3-1 to TRBJ1-5; D is ambiguous. V was cut by 1 base and J by 3 bases, with 13 bases left in between. CDR1 is LGHDT and CDR2 is YNNKEL in the germline V gene (reference sequence). The CDR3 length is 16 residues. Written as DNA, the CDR3 is TGTGCCAGCAGCCAAGCCCAGGCGCCGAACAATCAGCCCCAGCATTTT. Translation: CASSQAQAPNNQPQHF.

This clonotype was recorded many times. This chain links TRBV20-1 with TRBJ1-2, with D perhaps TRBD1 (5 bases). The CDR3 consists of 12 residues. Per the germline V gene, CDR1 is DFQATT and CDR2 is SNEGSKA (reference sequence). Trimming took 7 bases from V and 8 from J, leaving 17 bases between them. The CDR3 loop reads CSVPDPGPGYTF. As DNA, the CDR3 is TGCAGTGTCCCAGACCCGGGACCCGGCTACACCTTC.

The CDR3 DNA is TGTGCCACCAGTGAGTTGACAGGGAATGAGCAGTTCTTC. Encoded protein: CATSELTGNEQFF. This rearrangement joins TRBV24-1 to TRBJ2-1; 7 bases are shared with TRBD1. With V trimmed by 4 bases and J by 7 bases, 3 bases remained unmatched. The CDR3 runs to 13 residues. The germline CDR1 and CDR2 sequences are KGHDR and SFDVKD.

The chain joins TRBV9 to TRBJ1-1; TRBD1 matches 7 bases. This CDR3 contains 13 residues. Germline CDR1 and CDR2: SGDLS and YYNGEE. Losses at the gene ends were 4 bases for V and 6 bases for J; bases not matched to a gene: 6. In nucleotides, the CDR3 is TGTGCCAGCAGCCCCGAAACAGGGGCTGAAGCTTTCTTT. This sequence encodes CASSPETGAEAFF.

This clonotype has at least ten counts. The rearrangement links TRBV30 to TRBJ2-1; 8 bases agree with TRBD2. Germline CDR1 is GTSNPN and CDR2 is SVGIG (reference sequence). The CDR3 loop spans 14 amino acids. Trimming removed 1 base from V and 8 bases from J; junction bases left unmatched: 7. The CDR3 nucleotides read TGTGCCTGGAGTGCGGGACTAGGAGGGTATGAGCAGTTCTTC. As protein: CAWSAGLGGYEQFF.

This clonotype appeared many times. The chain is built from TRBV28 and TRBJ2-3, with D uncertain. This CDR3 contains 14 residues. Germline assignment: CDR1 MDHEN and CDR2 SYDVKM. The V end lost 5 bases, the J end lost 2 bases, and 11 bases lay between the germline ends. The CDR3 loop reads CASSRYYTTDTQYF. In nucleotides, the CDR3 is TGTGCCAGCAGTCGCTACTATACCACAGATACGCAGTATTTT.

This clonotype was found many times. The chain combines TRBV9 with TRBJ2-3, with TRBD1 matching over 11 bases. V lost 3 bases, J lost 1 base, and 7 bases stayed unmatched. CDR3 length equals 17 residues. Germline V lookup: CDR1 SGDLS, CDR2 YYNGEE. CDR3 residues: CASSGGQGALGTDTQYF. For the CDR3, the DNA is TGTGCCAGCAGCGGCGGACAGGGGGCGTTGGGCACAGATACGCAGTATTTT.

This chain connects TRBV5-1 to TRBJ2-7; perhaps TRBD1 as D (6 bases). CDR1 SGHRS and CDR2 YFSETQ come from the germline V gene. Trimming took off 0 bases at V and 8 bases at J, with 21 bases between the two ends. This CDR3 has 16 residues. In DNA, the CDR3 is TGCGCCAGCAGCTTGGACGTTGGACAGTCCAGTACCCAGCAGTACTTC. Its protein product is CASSLDVGQSSTQQYF.

This clonotype has a count of ten or more. The chain joins TRBV11-2 to TRBJ2-6; 8 nucleotides agree with TRBD1. Germline-derived CDR1 and CDR2 are SGHAT and FQNNGV. J was trimmed by 2 bases and V by 5 bases; bases with no gene match: 8. CDR3 size: 17 residues. The CDR3 DNA reads TGTGCCAGCAGCCCAAGACAGGGGCGAGCTGGGGCCAACGTCCTGACTTTC. This gives the protein CASSPRQGRAGANVLTF.

This clonotype was observed many times. This chain connects TRBV6-5 to TRBJ1-1; 7 bases fit TRBD1. CDR1 is MNHEY, CDR2 SVGAGI, per germline. The ends lost 0 bases at V and 3 bases at J; junction bases unmatched: 4. CDR3 length: 15 amino acids. The CDR3 spells CASSYSSTGHTEAFF. CDR3 coding DNA: TGTGCCAGCAGTTACTCTTCGACAGGGCACACTGAAGCTTTCTTT.

This clonotype showed up many times. This sequence joins TRBV20-1 and TRBJ2-2; 14 bases align to TRBD2. The CDR3 totals 14 residues. CDR1 is DFQATT, CDR2 SNEGSKA, per germline (reference sequence). Losses at the gene ends were 6 bases for V and 5 bases for J; bases not matched to a gene: 2. CDR3 sequence: CSARLAGGTGELFF. CDR3 DNA sequence: TGCAGTGCGAGACTAGCGGGGGGGACCGGGGAGCTGTTTTTT.

J is TRBJ2-1 and V is TRBV13; 9 bases map to TRBD2. This CDR3 contains 14 residues. Germline V CDR1 and CDR2: PRHDT, FYEKMQ (reference sequence). The V segment lost 3 bases and the J segment 9 bases; nucleotides outside the gene matches: 6. The CDR3 region is CASSFGAGGGEQFF. CDR3 nucleotide sequence: TGTGCCAGCAGCTTCGGAGCGGGGGGCGGTGAGCAGTTCTTC.

The V gene is TRBV27, the J gene TRBJ1-3; the D is unclear. Germline CDR1 is MNHEY and CDR2 is SMNVEV (reference sequence). V lost 7 bases and J lost 4, with 14 bases in between. The CDR3 extends over 14 amino acids. As DNA, the CDR3 is TGTGCCAGCACTTCTTTGGGAAGAGGAAACACCATATATTTT. This encodes CASTSLGRGNTIYF.

The chain couples TRBV15 to TRBJ2-7; possible D gene TRBD1, 6 bases. Looked up from germline, CDR1 is LNHNV and CDR2 is YYDKDF (reference sequence). This CDR3 contains 14 residues. Trimming took 5 bases from V and 7 from J, leaving 18 bases between them. This CDR3 reads CATSVSRGLGEQYF. For the CDR3, the DNA is TGTGCCACCAGCGTATCCAGGGGCCTGGGGGAGCAGTACTTC.

This chain uses TRBV6-5 with TRBJ1-6; the D gene is possibly TRBD1 (6 bases). CDR1 is MNHEY, CDR2 SVGAGI, per germline. Deletions cut 2 bases from V and 6 bases from J, with 20 bases between. The CDR3 is 18 residues long. DNA of the CDR3: TGTGCCAGCAGTTACGAGGCCCCCGGACAGACGACTAATTCACCCCTCCACTTT. Its translation: CASSYEAPGQTTNSPLHF.